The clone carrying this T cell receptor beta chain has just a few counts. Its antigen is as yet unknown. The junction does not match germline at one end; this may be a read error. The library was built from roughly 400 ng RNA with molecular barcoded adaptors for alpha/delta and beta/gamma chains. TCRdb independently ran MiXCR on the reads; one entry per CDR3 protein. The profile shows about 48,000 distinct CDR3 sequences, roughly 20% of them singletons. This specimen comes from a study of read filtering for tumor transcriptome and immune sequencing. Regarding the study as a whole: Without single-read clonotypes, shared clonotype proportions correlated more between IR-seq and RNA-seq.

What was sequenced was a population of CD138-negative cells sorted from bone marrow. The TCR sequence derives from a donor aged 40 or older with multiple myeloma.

CDR3 in amino acids: CSVERQGMNTGELSF. The CDR3 DNA sequence: TGCAGCGTTGAAAGGCAGGGGATGAACACCGGGGAGCTGTCTTTT. The rearrangement links TRBV29-1 to TRBJ2-2; TRBD1 is a possible D gene (6 bases). This CDR3 is built from 15 residues. The V gene's germline CDR1 is SQVTM and CDR2 ANQGSEA.